The clone carrying this TCR beta chain was picked up many times. Its antigen remains unidentified. This entry belongs to a study of T cells in Graves' hyperthyroidism and ophthalmopathy. Study conclusions and caveats: Peripheral blood also featured most of the thyroid clonotypes expanded above 0.001.

The CDR3 is made up of 16 amino acids. The V gene's germline CDR1 is LNHDA and CDR2 SQIVND (reference sequence). Trimming took 6 bases from V and 4 from J; bases not matched to a gene: 13. The investigators amplified TCR beta CDR3 regions from RNA transcripts. The TCR CDR3 first-round RT-PCR relied on the HTBI primer set. In TCRdb, the multiplex PCR reads were re-called with MiXCR into one record per CDR3 protein. The sample lists 100,000 to 140,000 distinct CDR3 sequences, about 17% seen once, with around 44% in the top ten. Uncontrolled infection, other autoimmune disease, pregnancy or lactation barred patients from enrollment.

The sequence was collected from a woman in her forties or fifties with Graves' hyperthyroidism. V gene TRBV19 combines with J gene TRBJ1-1, with 8 bases matching TRBD1. Specimen: blood. CDR3 in amino acids: CASSPGQVFTSTEAFF. The CDR3 DNA follows: TGTGCCAGTAGCCCGGGACAGGTTTTCACGAGCACTGAAGCTTTCTTT.